Below, 15 T cell receptor beta chains from the same sample are listed, as sequenced in a study of blood T cell repertoires in COVID-19. The table came from immunoSEQ multiplex PCR; TCRdb's copy has only in-frame clones and leaves some out. The profile shows 150,000 to 200,000 clones, about 81% of them singletons. Sample: peripheral blood. The receptor source for this set is a woman aged 55-69 years with COVID-19, enrolled during active disease.

V gene TRBV5-1 combines with J gene TRBJ2-1; the D gene is possibly TRBD2 (6 bases). The V end was cut by 3 bases, the J end by 4 bases, with 8 bases between. The CDR3 runs to 13 residues. Germline-derived CDR1 and CDR2 are SGHRS and YFSETQ. CDR3 sequence reads: CASSSAGYNEQFF. CDR3 DNA sequence: TGCGCCAGCAGCTCTGCGGGATACAATGAGCAGTTCTTC.

This clone came up once. The chain uses TRBV6-5 and TRBJ1-3; no firm D call. Trimming shortened V by 6 bases and J by 0 bases, and 12 bases separated the two germline ends. The germline CDR1 and CDR2 sequences are MNHEY and SVGAGI. The CDR3 totals 15 residues. The CDR3 is CASRPSFSSGNTIYF. CDR3 nucleotides: TGTGCCAGCAGGCCTAGCTTCTCCTCTGGAAACACCATATATTTT.

The CDR3 sequence is CATIQGHLTVMNTEAFF. CDR3 bases: TGTGCCACCATACAGGGACATCTGACCGTAATGAACACTGAAGCTTTCTTT. This chain joins TRBV24-1 and TRBJ1-1, with D tentatively TRBD1 (6 bases). The CDR3 contains 17 residues. Per germline, CDR1 KGHDR and CDR2 SFDVKD. Between the trimmed V and J ends, which lost 8 bases and 0 bases, there was a span of 21 bases.

The chain is built from TRBV2 and TRBJ2-2, with D possibly TRBD1 on 5 matching bases. V was cut by 2 bases and J by 5 bases, with 12 bases left in between. The CDR3 is 15 amino acids. The germline gives CDR1 SNHLY, CDR2 FYNNEI. CDR3 loop: CASSEQAGRTGELFF. The CDR3 nucleotides read TGTGCCAGCAGTGAACAGGCAGGGCGGACCGGGGAGCTGTTTTTT.

The chain links TRBV18 to TRBJ1-5; D is unresolved. The CDR3 is made up of 18 amino acids. Germline V CDR1 and CDR2: KGHSH, LQKENI. V lost 2 bases and J lost 1, with 18 bases in between. CDR3: CASSPYGFSISSNQPQHF. CDR3 bases: TGTGCCAGCTCACCATACGGTTTTAGTATATCGAGCAATCAGCCCCAGCATTTT.

The chain recombines TRBV5-1 with TRBJ1-1; tentative D call: TRBD1 (5 bases). Germline V gene lookup returns CDR1 SGHRS and CDR2 YFSETQ. V was pared by 0 bases and J by 5 bases, with 11 bases between. The CDR3 totals 14 residues. CDR3 nucleotides: TGCGCCAGCAGCTTGGCCCGGGCAGGGACTGAAGCTTTCTTT. Translation: CASSLARAGTEAFF.

Written as DNA, the CDR3 is TGTGCCAGCAGCCATTATACAGGGATAATTCGGAACACTGAAGCTTTCTTT. It translates to CASSHYTGIIRNTEAFF. The V and J genes are TRBV14 and TRBJ1-1; D might be TRBD1 (6 bases). This CDR3 spans 17 amino acids. With 3 bases removed from V and 1 base from J, the gap between germline ends came to 18 bases. Per germline, CDR1 SGHDN and CDR2 FVKESK.

This chain uses TRBV9 with TRBJ2-3, with D uncertain. The CDR3 has 14 amino acids. The V end was cut by 3 bases, the J end by 5 bases, with 13 bases between. Germline V gene data show CDR1 as SGDLS and CDR2 as YYNGEE. This CDR3 is CASSGAWAGDTQYF. The CDR3 bases are TGTGCCAGCAGCGGGGCGTGGGCCGGAGATACGCAGTATTTT.

This chain uses TRBV18 with TRBJ2-7; 7 positions match TRBD2. Germline loops: CDR1 KGHSH, CDR2 LQKENI. CDR3 length: 13 residues. Trimming took 6 bases from V and 3 from J; bases not matched to a gene: 5. The CDR3: CASSGRANYEQYF. Written as DNA, the CDR3 is TGTGCCAGCTCTGGGAGGGCGAACTACGAGCAGTACTTC.

This rearrangement joins TRBV2 to TRBJ2-5, with 9 bases identical to TRBD2. J lost 0 bases, V lost 4 bases, and 6 bases had no gene match. The CDR3 spans 16 residues. Germline CDR1 and CDR2: SNHLY and FYNNEI. The CDR3 bases are TGTGCCAGCAGTGGAGGCGGGGGGGTGTACCAAGAGACCCAGTACTTC. It is translated as CASSGGGGVYQETQYF.

J is TRBJ2-1 and V is TRBV7-2; 9 nucleotides agree with TRBD2. The CDR3 runs 15 residues. The trim removed 3 bases at V and 9 bases at J, leaving 9 bases unmatched. The germline V gene encodes CDR1 SGHTA and CDR2 FQGNSA. CDR3 in DNA: TGTGCCAGCAGCTTCGGAGCGGGGGGCTACTCTGAGCAGTTCTTC. It yields the protein CASSFGAGGYSEQFF.

The V gene is TRBV2, the J gene TRBJ2-2, with TRBD1 identical over 7 bases. This CDR3 region has 15 residues. The germline V gene encodes CDR1 SNHLY and CDR2 FYNNEI. J lost 3 bases, V lost 6 bases, and 7 bases had no gene match. The CDR3 nucleotides read TGTGCCAGCAGCCGTCAGGGGGTTGACACCGGGGAGCTGTTTTTT. This codes for CASSRQGVDTGELFF.

V is TRBV7-2 and J is TRBJ2-3, with TRBD2 matching 11 bases. Germline lookup yields CDR1 SGHTA and CDR2 FQGNSA. V gave up 6 bases and J gave up 2 bases; unmatched junction bases: 7. The CDR3 length is 16 residues. The CDR3 loop is CASRPGTSGHTDTQYF. CDR3 sequence (DNA): TGTGCCAGCAGACCCGGGACTAGCGGACACACAGATACGCAGTATTTT.

The gene calls are TRBV5-4 and TRBJ2-2; possible D gene TRBD1, 6 bases. V lost 0 bases, J lost 4 bases, and 10 bases lay in between. CDR1 SGHNT and CDR2 YYREEE come from the germline V gene (reference sequence). CDR3 length: 15 amino acids. The DNA of the CDR3 is TGTGCCAGCAGCTTGGACAGGGTGGGCACCGGGGAGCTGTTTTTT. It specifies CASSLDRVGTGELFF.

The chain links TRBV6-5 to TRBJ1-5, with 9 bases aligning to TRBD1. The length of the CDR3 is 12 residues. In germline, CDR1 is MNHEY, CDR2 SVGAGI. Trimming removed 5 bases from V and 15 bases from J; junction bases left unmatched: 8. CDR3 region: CASSTRTGDLHF. The CDR3 coding sequence is TGTGCCAGCAGTACTCGGACAGGGGACCTGCATTTT.